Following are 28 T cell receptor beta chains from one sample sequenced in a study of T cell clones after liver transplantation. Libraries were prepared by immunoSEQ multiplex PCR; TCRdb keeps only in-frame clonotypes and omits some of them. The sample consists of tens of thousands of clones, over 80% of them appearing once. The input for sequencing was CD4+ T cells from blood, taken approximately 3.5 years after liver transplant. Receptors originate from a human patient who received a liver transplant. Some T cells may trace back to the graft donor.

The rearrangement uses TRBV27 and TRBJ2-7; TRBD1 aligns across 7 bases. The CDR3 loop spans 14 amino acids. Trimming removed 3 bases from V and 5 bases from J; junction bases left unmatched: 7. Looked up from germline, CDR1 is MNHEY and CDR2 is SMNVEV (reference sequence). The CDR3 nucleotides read TGTGCCAGCAGTTTCGGCAGGGGGAGCAACGAGCAGTACTTC. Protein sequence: CASSFGRGSNEQYF.

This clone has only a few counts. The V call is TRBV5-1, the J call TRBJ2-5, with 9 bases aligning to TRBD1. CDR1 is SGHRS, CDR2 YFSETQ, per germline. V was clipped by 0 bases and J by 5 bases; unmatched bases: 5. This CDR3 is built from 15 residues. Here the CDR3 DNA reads TGCGCCAGCAGCTTGGCCGGGACAGGGATGGAGACCCAGTACTTC. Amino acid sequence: CASSLAGTGMETQYF.

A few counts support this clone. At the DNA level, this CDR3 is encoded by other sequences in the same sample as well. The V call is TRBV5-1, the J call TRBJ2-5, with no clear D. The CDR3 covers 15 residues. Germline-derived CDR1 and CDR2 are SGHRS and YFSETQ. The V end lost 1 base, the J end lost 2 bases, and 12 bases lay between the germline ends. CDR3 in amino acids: CASSLNTGGQETQYF. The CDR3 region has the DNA TGCGCCAGCAGCTTGAACACCGGTGGGCAAGAGACCCAGTACTTC.

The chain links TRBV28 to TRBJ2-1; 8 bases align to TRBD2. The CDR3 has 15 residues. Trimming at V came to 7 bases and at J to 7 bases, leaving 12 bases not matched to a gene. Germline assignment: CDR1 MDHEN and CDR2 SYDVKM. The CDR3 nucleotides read TGTGCCAGCAAGGGAGCGGGAGTGGCAGCGAATGAGCAGTTCTTC. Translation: CASKGAGVAANEQFF.

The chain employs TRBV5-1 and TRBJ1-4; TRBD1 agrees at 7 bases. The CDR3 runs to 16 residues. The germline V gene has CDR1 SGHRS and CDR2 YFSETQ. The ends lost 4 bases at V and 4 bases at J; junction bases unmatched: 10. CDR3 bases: TGCGCCAGCAGCACGGAAGGGACAGCACATAATGAAAAACTGTTTTTT. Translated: CASSTEGTAHNEKLFF.

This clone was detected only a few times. CDR3 residues: CASSLLSSGRAGETQYF. The CDR3 coding sequence is TGCGCCAGCAGCTTGTTATCTAGCGGGAGGGCCGGGGAGACCCAGTACTTC. This chain connects TRBV5-1 to TRBJ2-5, with 12 bases lining up with TRBD2. Germline CDR1 reads SGHRS; CDR2 reads YFSETQ. With 1 base clipped from V and 5 bases from J, the junction kept 9 bases outside the gene matches. The CDR3 contains 17 residues.

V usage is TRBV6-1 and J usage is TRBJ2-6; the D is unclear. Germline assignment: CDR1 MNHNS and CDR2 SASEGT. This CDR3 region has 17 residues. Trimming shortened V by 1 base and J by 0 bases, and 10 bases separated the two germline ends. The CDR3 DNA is TGTGCCAGCAGTGAAGATCCTTTTTTCTCTGGGGCCAACGTCCTGACTTTC. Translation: CASSEDPFFSGANVLTF.

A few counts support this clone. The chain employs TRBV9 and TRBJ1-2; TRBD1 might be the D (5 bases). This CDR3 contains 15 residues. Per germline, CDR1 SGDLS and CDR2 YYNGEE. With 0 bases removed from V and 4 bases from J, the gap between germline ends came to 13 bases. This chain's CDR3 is CASSVATGSVYGYTF. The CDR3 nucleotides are TGTGCCAGCAGCGTAGCTACAGGCTCAGTCTATGGCTACACCTTC.

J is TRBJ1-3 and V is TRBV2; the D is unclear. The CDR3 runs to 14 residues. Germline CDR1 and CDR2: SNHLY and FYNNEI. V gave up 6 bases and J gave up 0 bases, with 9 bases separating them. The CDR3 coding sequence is TGTGCCAGCAGCCCATCCCTCTCTGGAAACACCATATATTTT. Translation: CASSPSLSGNTIYF.

In DNA, the CDR3 is TGTGCCACTTCAACCATTCCCGGGACAGCGAACACCGGGGAGCTGTTTTTT. Translated, it gives CATSTIPGTANTGELFF. The chain recombines TRBV19 with TRBJ2-2; 7 nucleotides agree with TRBD1. Germline loops: CDR1 LNHDA, CDR2 SQIVND (reference sequence). The CDR3 has 17 residues. J gave up 0 bases and V 10 bases, and 14 bases lay outside the gene matches. Looking up the rest from reference TRBV19 and TRBJ2-2 gives the full variable domain: DGGITQSPKYLFRKEGQNVTLSCEQNLNHDAMYWYRQDPGQGLRLIYYSQIVNDFQKGDIAEGYSVSREKKESFPLTVTSAQKNPTAFYLCATSTIPGTANTGELFFGEGSRLTVL.

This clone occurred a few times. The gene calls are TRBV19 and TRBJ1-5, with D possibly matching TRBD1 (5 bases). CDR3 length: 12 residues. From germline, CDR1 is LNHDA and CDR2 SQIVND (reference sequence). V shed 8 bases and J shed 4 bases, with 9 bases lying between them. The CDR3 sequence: CASREGNQPQHF. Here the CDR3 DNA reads TGTGCCAGTCGGGAGGGGAATCAGCCCCAGCATTTT.

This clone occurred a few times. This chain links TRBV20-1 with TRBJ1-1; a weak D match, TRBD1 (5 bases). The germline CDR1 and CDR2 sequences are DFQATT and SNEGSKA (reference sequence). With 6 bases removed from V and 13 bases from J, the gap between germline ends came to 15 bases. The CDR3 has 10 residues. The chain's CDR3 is CSAVDNVDFF. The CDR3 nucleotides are TGCAGTGCAGTGGACAACGTCGATTTCTTT.

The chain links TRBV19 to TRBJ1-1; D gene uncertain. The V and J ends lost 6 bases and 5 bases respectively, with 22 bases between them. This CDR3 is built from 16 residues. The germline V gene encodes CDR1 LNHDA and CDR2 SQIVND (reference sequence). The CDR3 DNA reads TGTGCCAGTAGCCCGACTCGGGCAGGAGATACGACTGAAGCTTTCTTT. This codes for CASSPTRAGDTTEAFF.

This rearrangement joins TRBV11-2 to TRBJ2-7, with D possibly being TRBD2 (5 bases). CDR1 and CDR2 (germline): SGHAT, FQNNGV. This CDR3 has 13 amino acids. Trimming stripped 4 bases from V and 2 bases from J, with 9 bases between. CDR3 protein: CASSSYSAYEQYF. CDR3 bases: TGTGCCAGCAGCTCCTATAGCGCCTACGAGCAGTACTTC.

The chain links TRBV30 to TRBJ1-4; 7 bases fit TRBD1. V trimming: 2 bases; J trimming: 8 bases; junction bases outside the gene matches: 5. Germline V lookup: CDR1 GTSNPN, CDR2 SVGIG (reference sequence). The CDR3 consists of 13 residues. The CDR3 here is CAWSPDRVEKLFF. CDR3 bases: TGTGCCTGGAGTCCCGACAGGGTGGAAAAACTGTTTTTT.

The chain's CDR3 is CASSLGGTKTYEQYF. The CDR3 nucleotides read TGTGCCAGCAGCTTAGGAGGTACAAAAACCTACGAGCAGTACTTC. This chain links TRBV7-9 with TRBJ2-7; unclear D gene. CDR1 is SEHNR, CDR2 FQNEAQ, per germline (reference sequence). CDR3 length: 15 residues. V dropped 1 base and J dropped 2 bases, with 12 bases sitting between them.

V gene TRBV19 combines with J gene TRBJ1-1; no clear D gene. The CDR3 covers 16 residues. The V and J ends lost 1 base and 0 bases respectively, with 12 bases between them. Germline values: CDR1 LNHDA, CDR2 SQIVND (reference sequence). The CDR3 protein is CASSIAGNRVNTEAFF. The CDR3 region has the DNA TGTGCCAGTAGTATAGCCGGAAATAGAGTGAACACTGAAGCTTTCTTT. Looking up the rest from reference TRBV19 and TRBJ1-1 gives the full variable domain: DGGITQSPKYLFRKEGQNVTLSCEQNLNHDAMYWYRQDPGQGLRLIYYSQIVNDFQKGDIAEGYSVSREKKESFPLTVTSAQKNPTAFYLCASSIAGNRVNTEAFFGQGTRLTVV.

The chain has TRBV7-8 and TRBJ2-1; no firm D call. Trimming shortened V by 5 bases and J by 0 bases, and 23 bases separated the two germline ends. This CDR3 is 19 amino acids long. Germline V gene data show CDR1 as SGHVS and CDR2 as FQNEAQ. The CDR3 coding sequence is TGTGCCAGCAGCCCACAGTACCGAGATGCTCCCAGCTCCTACAATGAGCAGTTCTTC. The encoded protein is CASSPQYRDAPSSYNEQFF.

The CDR3 DNA sequence: TGTGCCAGCAGCAAAGTGAGGGCGGGAGGGAAAGAGACCCAGTACTTC. Translation gives CASSKVRAGGKETQYF. The chain links TRBV21-1 to TRBJ2-5; the table's D call of TRBD2 was not tested on the DNA. TRBV21-1 has pseudogene status. The CDR3 spans 16 residues.

The CDR3 sequence is CASSLWQGGGYGYTF. As DNA, the CDR3 is TGTGCCAGCAGTTTATGGCAGGGTGGGGGCTATGGCTACACCTTC. The rearrangement links TRBV27 to TRBJ1-2; possibly TRBD1 for D (5 bases). CDR3 length equals 15 residues. Trimming cost V 1 base and J 4 bases, with 13 bases left between them. Germline V CDR1 and CDR2: MNHEY, SMNVEV (reference sequence).

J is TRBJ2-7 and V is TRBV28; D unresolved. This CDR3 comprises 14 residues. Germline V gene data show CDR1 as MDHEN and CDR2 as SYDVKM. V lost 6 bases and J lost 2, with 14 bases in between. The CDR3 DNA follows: TGTGCCAGCAGCGCACCCGGACCGACCTACGAGCAGTACTTC. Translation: CASSAPGPTYEQYF.

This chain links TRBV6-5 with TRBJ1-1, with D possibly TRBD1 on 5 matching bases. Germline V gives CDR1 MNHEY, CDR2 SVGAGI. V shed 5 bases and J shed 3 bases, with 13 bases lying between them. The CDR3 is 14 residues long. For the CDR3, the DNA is TGTGCCAGCAGTGGGGGACGAAGGGACACTGAAGCTTTCTTT. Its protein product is CASSGGRRDTEAFF.

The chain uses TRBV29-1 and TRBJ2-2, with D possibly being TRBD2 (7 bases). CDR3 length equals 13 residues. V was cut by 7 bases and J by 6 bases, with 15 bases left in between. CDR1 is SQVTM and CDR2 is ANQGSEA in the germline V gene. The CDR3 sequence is CSGGGRGAGELFF. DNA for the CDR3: TGCAGCGGGGGGGGAAGGGGGGCCGGGGAGCTGTTTTTT.

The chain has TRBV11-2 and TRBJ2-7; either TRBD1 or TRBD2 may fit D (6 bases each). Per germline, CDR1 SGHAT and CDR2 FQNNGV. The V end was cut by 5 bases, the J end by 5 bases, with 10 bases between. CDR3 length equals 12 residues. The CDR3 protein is CASSRRGDEQYF. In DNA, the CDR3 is TGTGCCAGCAGCCGGAGGGGGGACGAGCAGTACTTC.

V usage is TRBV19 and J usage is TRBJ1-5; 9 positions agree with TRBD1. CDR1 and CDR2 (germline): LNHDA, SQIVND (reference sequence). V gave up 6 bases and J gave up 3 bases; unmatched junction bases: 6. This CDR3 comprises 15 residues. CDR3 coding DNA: TGTGCCAGTAGGCCGGGACAGGGTCACAATCAGCCCCAGCATTTT. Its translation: CASRPGQGHNQPQHF.

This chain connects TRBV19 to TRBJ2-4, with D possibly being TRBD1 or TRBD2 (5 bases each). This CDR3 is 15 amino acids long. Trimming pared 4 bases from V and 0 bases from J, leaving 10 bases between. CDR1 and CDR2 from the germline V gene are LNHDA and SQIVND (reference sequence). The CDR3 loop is CASSTRGVAKNIQYF. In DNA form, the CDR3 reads TGTGCCAGTAGTACGAGAGGGGTAGCCAAAAACATTCAGTACTTC.

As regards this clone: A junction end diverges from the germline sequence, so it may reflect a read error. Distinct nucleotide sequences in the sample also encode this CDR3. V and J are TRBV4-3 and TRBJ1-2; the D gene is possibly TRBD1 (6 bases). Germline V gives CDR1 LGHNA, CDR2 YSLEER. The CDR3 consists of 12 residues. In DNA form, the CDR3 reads TGCGCTAGCAGCCAGGGGAACTATGGCTACACCTTC. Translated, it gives CASSQGNYGYTF.

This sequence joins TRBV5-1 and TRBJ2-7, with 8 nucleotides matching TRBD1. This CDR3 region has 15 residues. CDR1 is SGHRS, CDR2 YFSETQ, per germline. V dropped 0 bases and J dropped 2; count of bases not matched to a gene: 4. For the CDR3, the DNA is TGCGCCAGCAGCTTGGATGGACAGGGAACCTACGAGCAGTACTTC. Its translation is CASSLDGQGTYEQYF.